Following are 18 T cell receptor beta chains from one sample sequenced in a study of T cell responses to AZD1222 COVID-19 vaccine. Sequencing used immunoSEQ multiplex PCR; TCRdb keeps in-frame clones, though not all of them. Here the sample spans approximately 150,000 clones, around 90% being singletons. The sample in question was peripheral blood, obtained 28 days after the second AZD1222 dose. The receptor source for this set is an adult who received the AZD1222 COVID-19 vaccine.

This chain joins TRBV7-2 and TRBJ2-1; 7 bases agree with TRBD2. V lost 0 bases, J lost 4 bases, and 3 bases stayed unmatched. Germline V gene data show CDR1 as SGHTA and CDR2 as FQGNSA. The CDR3 sequence is 15 residues long. The DNA of the CDR3 is TGTGCCAGCAGCTTAGCAGCGGGGATTTACAATGAGCAGTTCTTC. The encoded protein is CASSLAAGIYNEQFF. The variable domain in full, with the rest retrieved from reference TRBV7-2 and TRBJ2-1, is GAGVSQSPSNKVTEKGKDVELRCDPISGHTALYWYRQSLGQGLEFLIYFQGNSAPDKSGLPSDRFSAERTGGSVSTLTIQRTQQEDSAVYLCASSLAAGIYNEQFFGPGTRLTVL.

The chain links TRBV5-1 to TRBJ2-3; maybe TRBD1 (6 bases). The V end was cut by 2 bases, the J end by 5 bases, with 12 bases between. Germline CDR1 and CDR2: SGHRS and YFSETQ. The CDR3 totals 14 residues. The CDR3 coding sequence is TGCGCCAGCAGCTTAGAGGACAGTGAAGATACGCAGTATTTT. It is translated as CASSLEDSEDTQYF. The variable domain in full, completed from reference TRBV5-1 and TRBJ2-3, reads KAGVTQTPRYLIKTRGQQVTLSCSPISGHRSVSWYQQTPGQGLQFLFEYFSETQRNKGNFPGRFSGRQFSNSRSEMNVSTLELGDSALYLCASSLEDSEDTQYFGPGTRLTVL.

V usage is TRBV20-1 and J usage is TRBJ1-2; maybe TRBD1 (5 bases). V was shortened by 3 bases and J by 1 base, with 18 bases between the two germline ends. Germline CDR1 is DFQATT and CDR2 is SNEGSKA (reference sequence). The length of the CDR3 is 16 residues. CDR3 amino acids: CSASNRLKGGNYGYTF. The CDR3 DNA follows: TGCAGTGCTAGTAACAGGCTAAAGGGAGGTAACTATGGCTACACCTTC.

This clone was detected only once. The chain carries TRBV19 and TRBJ2-5; TRBD1 aligns across 8 bases. The CDR3 is made up of 13 amino acids. V shed 5 bases and J 4 bases; nucleotides not matched to a gene: 3. In germline, CDR1 is LNHDA, CDR2 SQIVND (reference sequence). The CDR3 here is CASSVQGGETQYF. In nucleotides, the CDR3 is TGTGCCAGTAGTGTACAGGGGGGAGAGACCCAGTACTTC.

The V and J genes are TRBV3-1 (or the pseudogene TRBV3-2) and TRBJ2-1, with 7 bases matching TRBD1. Per germline, CDR1 LGHDT and CDR2 YNNKEL (reference sequence). This CDR3 has 11 residues. After removal of 10 bases from V and 6 bases from J, the junction contained 3 bases not matched to a gene. Here the CDR3 reads CATGGLNEQFF. Written as DNA, the CDR3 is TGTGCCACAGGGGGTCTCAATGAGCAGTTCTTC.

The chain employs TRBV6-2 or TRBV6-3 and TRBJ1-1; TRBD1 is a possible D gene (5 bases). CDR3 length: 14 amino acids. CDR1 MNHEY and CDR2 SVGEGT come from the germline V gene. The V gene lost 3 bases and the J gene lost 5 bases, with 13 bases spanning the gap. CDR3 residues: CASSYSGGRTEAFF. CDR3 nucleotides: TGTGCCAGCAGTTATTCGGGGGGAAGGACTGAAGCTTTCTTT.

This chain links TRBV11-2 with TRBJ1-1; no firm D call. Per the germline V gene, CDR1 is SGHAT and CDR2 is FQNNGV. CDR3 length: 17 residues. The V gene lost 2 bases and the J gene lost 0 bases, with 16 bases spanning the gap. CDR3 nucleotide sequence: TGTGCCAGCAGCTTATTACAGCTCTCCTACCTGAACACTGAAGCTTTCTTT. Translated, it gives CASSLLQLSYLNTEAFF.

The chain combines TRBV7-2 with TRBJ2-1, with 10 bases identical to TRBD2. Germline trimming cut 5 bases from V and 6 bases from J; bases unmatched to any gene: 7. Germline CDR1 and CDR2: SGHTA and FQGNSA. CDR3 length: 15 amino acids. CDR3 protein: CASSQSGGAGNEQFF. DNA of the CDR3: TGTGCCAGCAGCCAGAGCGGGGGGGCGGGCAATGAGCAGTTCTTC.

This chain joins TRBV7-2 and TRBJ1-3; D unresolved. Germline V gene sequence: CDR1 SGHTA, CDR2 FQGNSA. The CDR3 length is 14 residues. Trimming stripped 1 base from V and 0 bases from J, with 4 bases between. DNA of the CDR3: TGTGCCAGCAGCTTAGGACTCTCTGGAAACACCATATATTTT. Amino acid sequence: CASSLGLSGNTIYF. Supplemented by reference TRBV7-2 and TRBJ1-3, the full variable domain reads GAGVSQSPSNKVTEKGKDVELRCDPISGHTALYWYRQSLGQGLEFLIYFQGNSAPDKSGLPSDRFSAERTGGSVSTLTIQRTQQEDSAVYLCASSLGLSGNTIYFGEGSWLTVV.

This clone was seen only a few times. The gene calls are TRBV6-4 and TRBJ2-3; D unresolved. V shed 2 bases and J shed 0 bases, with 6 bases lying between them. The germline gives CDR1 MRHNA, CDR2 SNTAGT. There are 14 residues in the CDR3. The chain's CDR3 is CASSDGDSTDTQYF. In DNA form, the CDR3 reads TGTGCCAGCAGTGACGGGGATAGCACAGATACGCAGTATTTT.

The rearrangement joins TRBV6-2 or TRBV6-3 to TRBJ2-1, with TRBD2 identical over 8 bases. CDR1 and CDR2 from the germline V gene are MNHEY and SVGEGT. This CDR3 comprises 16 residues. With V trimmed by 6 bases and J by 7 bases, 14 bases remained unmatched. CDR3 in amino acids: CASSLILLGGGNEQFF. The CDR3 DNA reads TGTGCCAGCAGCCTAATATTACTCGGCGGGGGGAATGAGCAGTTCTTC.

V usage is TRBV29-1 and J usage is TRBJ2-5, with 9 bases identical to TRBD2. The J segment lost 4 bases and the V segment lost 2 bases, leaving 5 bases of the junction unmatched. CDR1 and CDR2 from the germline V gene are SQVTM and ANQGSEA. This CDR3 comprises 14 residues. CDR3 DNA sequence: TGCAGCGTTGAACTCCCGGGACTAGCAGAGACCCAGTACTTC. It encodes CSVELPGLAETQYF.

The chain carries TRBV6-5 and TRBJ1-2; 7 bases fit TRBD1. CDR1 is MNHEY, CDR2 SVGAGI, per germline. With V trimmed by 2 bases and J by 7 bases, 7 bases remained unmatched. The CDR3 is made up of 14 amino acids. The CDR3 reads CASSYGQGGGGYTF. In DNA form, the CDR3 reads TGTGCCAGCAGTTACGGGCAGGGGGGAGGTGGCTACACCTTC.

The sample holds one count of this clone. The chain carries TRBV9 and TRBJ1-1, with D unclear. Trimming cost V 3 bases and J 1 base, with 10 bases left between them. The germline gives CDR1 SGDLS, CDR2 YYNGEE. The CDR3 length is 14 residues. The CDR3 DNA reads TGTGCCAGCAGCGGCGGGGATACGAACACTGAAGCTTTCTTT. This codes for CASSGGDTNTEAFF.

The chain employs TRBV24-1 and TRBJ1-2; D not resolved. V lost 6 bases and J lost 1, with 5 bases in between. The CDR3 has 12 amino acids. Germline V gene data show CDR1 as KGHDR and CDR2 as SFDVKD. The CDR3: CATSPNNYGYTF. The CDR3 DNA reads as TGTGCCACCAGTCCGAATAACTATGGCTACACCTTC.

The CDR3 sequence is CSARPAPAFF. The CDR3 DNA reads as TGCAGTGCTAGACCCGCCCCAGCTTTCTTT. The V and J genes are TRBV20-1 and TRBJ1-1; D not certain. The V and J ends lost 2 bases and 10 bases respectively, with 8 bases between them. Germline CDR1 reads DFQATT; CDR2 reads SNEGSKA (reference sequence). The CDR3 runs to 10 residues.

The chain links TRBV5-1 to TRBJ2-5, with D perhaps TRBD1 (5 bases). The CDR3 loop spans 13 amino acids. Trimming took off 5 bases at V and 5 bases at J, with 13 bases between the two ends. Germline V gene data show CDR1 as SGHRS and CDR2 as YFSETQ. DNA of the CDR3: TGCGCCAGCAGGTACCAGGGTGAGGAGACCCAGTACTTC. It yields the protein CASRYQGEETQYF.

Remarks on this clone: An end of the junction does not agree with germline; a read error may underlie this. The rearrangement uses TRBV7-7 and TRBJ1-3; D gene unclear. CDR3 length: 17 amino acids. Germline lookup yields CDR1 SSHAT and CDR2 FNYEAQ (reference sequence). The CDR3 nucleotides are TGTGCTAGCAGCCCCGTGCCGTATGCCTCCTCTGGAAACACCATATATTTT. Translating gives CASSPVPYASSGNTIYF.